These T cell receptor beta chains were read from a single sample in a study of spatial heterogeneity in lung cancer. MiXCR, applied by TCRdb to the 5' RACE reads, yields one record per CDR3 protein. The sample has 7,500 to 10,000 distinct CDR3 sequences, over 7.5% seen once. The source material was lung tumor tissue, sampled at surgery. These TCRs come from a female donor with early-stage non-small cell lung cancer. CDR3s include the opening cysteine and the closing phenylalanine or tryptophan. D genes are given only for firm matches. Size is stated for part of the rows, as once, few or many counts, or as a class when the clone is expanded.

TRBJ2-1	medium-sized	-	TRBV12-3/TRBV12-4	TGTGCCAGCAGTAGGGGCGGGACCGACAATGAGCAGTTCTTC	CASSRGGTDNEQFF
TRBJ2-3	many	-	TRBV7-2	TGTGCCAGCAGCTTAGGTTCCGGAACAGATACGCAGTATTTT	CASSLGSGTDTQYF
TRBJ2-5	few	TRBD2	TRBV20-1	TGCAGTGTTCCGGGACTAGGACAGACCCAGTACTTC	CSVPGLGQTQYF
TRBJ2-3	-	-	TRBV4-3	TGCGCCAGCAGCCAAGATCGCCAGGGCAGAGATACGCAGTATTTT	CASSQDRQGRDTQYF
TRBJ2-6	many	-	TRBV4-2	TGTGCCAGCAGCCAAGTATCGGGAAAGGGGGACGTCCTGACTTTC	CASSQVSGKGDVLTF
TRBJ2-5	few	-	TRBV5-1	TGCGCCAGCAGGGAACAAGAGACCCAGTACTTC	CASREQETQYF
TRBJ2-7	-	-	TRBV7-9	TGTGCCAGCAGCTTACCTGGAGGAGTTAATGAGCAGTACTTC	CASSLPGGVNEQYF
TRBJ1-6	few	-	TRBV5-1	TGCGCCAGCAGCTTGGCCCGTGGGGGGCAATGGAATTCACCCCTCCACTTT	CASSLARGGQWNSPLHF
TRBJ2-7	few	TRBD1	TRBV12-3/TRBV12-4	TGTGCCAGCAGTTTAGCCGGACAGGGGGTATACGAGCAGTACTTC	CASSLAGQGVYEQYF
TRBJ2-5	many	TRBD2	TRBV2	TGTGCCAGCAGTGACGCTAGCGGGGGTCCGGAGACCCAGTACTTC	CASSDASGGPETQYF
TRBJ2-3	many	TRBD2	TRBV30	TGTGCCTGGAGTAAGGCGGGGGGGTTCAGGACAGATACGCAGTATTTT	CAWSKAGGFRTDTQYF
TRBJ2-3	medium-sized	-	TRBV12-3/TRBV12-4	TGTGCCAGCAGCTTAGTCCCGTGGGGGGCGCGGAGCACAGATACGCAGTATTTT	CASSLVPWGARSTDTQYF
TRBJ1-1	-	-	TRBV20-1	TGCAGTGCTAGGCCGGGCCTGAACACTGAAGCTTTCTTT	CSARPGLNTEAFF
TRBJ2-3	many	-	TRBV5-4	TGTGCCAGCAACTCCGGGGTTCCGGGCACAGATACGCAGTATTTT	CASNSGVPGTDTQYF
TRBJ2-7	many	-	TRBV7-2	TGTGCCAGCAGCCTAGACTACGAGCAGTACTTC	CASSLDYEQYF
TRBJ2-7	many	TRBD1	TRBV7-2	TGTGCCAGCAGCTTTGCCGGGACAGGCGGCTACGAGCAGTACTTC	CASSFAGTGGYEQYF
TRBJ2-1	many	-	TRBV20-1	TGCAGTGCTAGAGAAGGGGCGGGCAACAACAATGAGCAGTTCTTC	CSAREGAGNNNEQFF
TRBJ2-3	few	TRBD2	TRBV7-2	TGTGCCAGCAGCTTAGGACTAGCGGGGGGGGCAGATACGCAGTATTTT	CASSLGLAGGADTQYF
TRBJ1-2	medium-sized	-	TRBV12-5	TGTGCTAGTGGCTCAGCCCCTCTCCCCCAACATCTTGGCTACACCTTC	CASGSAPLPQHLGYTF
TRBJ2-7	-	-	TRBV3-1	TGTGCCAGCAGCCAAGAAAGCTTAACAGGAAACGGGCAGTACTTC	CASSQESLTGNGQYF
TRBJ2-7	medium-sized	TRBD2	TRBV3-1	TGTGCCAGCACCGCGGGGGGAGGGAGCGAGCAGTACTTC	CASTAGGGSEQYF
TRBJ2-3	few	-	TRBV29-1	TGCAGCGTTGATCCAGCCACAGATACGCAGTATTTT	CSVDPATDTQYF
TRBJ2-1	-	-	TRBV2	TGTGCCAGCAGTGAAGAGGGTTCCGAGAACAATGAGCAGTTCTTC	CASSEEGSENNEQFF
TRBJ2-3	-	-	TRBV9	TGTGCCAGCAGCGTAGTACCCTTAGAAGATACGCAGTATTTT	CASSVVPLEDTQYF
TRBJ2-5	many	TRBD2	TRBV5-1	TGCGCCAGCAGCTTGGGACTAGCGGGGGGGCTGAAGACCCAGTACTTC	CASSLGLAGGLKTQYF
TRBJ2-5	-	TRBD2	TRBV23-1	TGCGCCAGCAGTCTACTGGAGCAAGCGGGGGGCCTACAAGAGACCCAGTACTTC	CASSLLEQAGGLQETQYF
TRBJ2-2	many	TRBD1	TRBV7-3	TGTGCCAGCAGCTCCCGGGACAGGGGAACCGGGGAGCTGTTTTTT	CASSSRDRGTGELFF
TRBJ2-2	many	-	TRBV10-2	TGCGCCAGCAGTGGTGCAGGGAACACCGGGGAGCTGTTTTTT	CASSGAGNTGELFF
TRBJ2-5	few	TRBD2	TRBV20-1	TGCAGTGCTAGGGGAATACTAGCGGGGGGGCAGGACGAGACCCAGTACTTC	CSARGILAGGQDETQYF
TRBJ1-6	few	TRBD1	TRBV7-3	TGTGCCAGCAGCTCCGGGACAGGGGATTCACCCCTCCACTTT	CASSSGTGDSPLHF
TRBJ1-3	many	-	TRBV12-5	TGTGCTAGTGGTTTAGGGGTCTCTGGAAACACCATATATTTT	CASGLGVSGNTIYF
TRBJ1-1	few	-	TRBV27	TGTGCCAGCAGTTTAACGGGCTACACTGAAGCTTTCTTT	CASSLTGYTEAFF
TRBJ2-7	-	-	TRBV3-1	TGTGCCAGCAGCCAAGTTTGGGGTACCTACGAGCAGTACTTC	CASSQVWGTYEQYF
TRBJ1-5	few	-	TRBV19	TGTGCCACCACGAAGTTGGGTTTGGGCAATCAGCCCCAGCATTTT	CATTKLGLGNQPQHF
TRBJ2-5	many	TRBD2	TRBV7-3	TGTGCCAGCAGCCCCCAGGGTAGCGGGGGAGGCGAGGCGGAGACCCAGTACTTC	CASSPQGSGGGEAETQYF
TRBJ2-5	medium-sized	-	TRBV7-3	TGTGCCAGCAGCTTAAGTTCGCAAGAGACCCAGTACTTC	CASSLSSQETQYF
TRBJ2-5	few	-	TRBV7-9	TGTGCCAGCAGCTTACCCCAGGGGATGGAGACCCAGTACTTC	CASSLPQGMETQYF
TRBJ1-3	many	-	TRBV7-2	TGTGCCAGCAGCCCCCTTAGCCGGACAAGCTCTGGAAACACCATATATTTT	CASSPLSRTSSGNTIYF
TRBJ1-2	many	-	TRBV3-1	TGTGCCAGCAGCCAAGAATCAATGGCGGGGTACTATGGCTACACCTTC	CASSQESMAGYYGYTF
TRBJ2-3	medium-sized	TRBD1	TRBV5-1	TGCGCCAGCAGCTGGGGACAGGTCACAGATACGCAGTATTTT	CASSWGQVTDTQYF
TRBJ1-4	few	-	TRBV25-1	TGTGCCAGCAGTGAATTGTTAGGGTCTAATGAAAAACTGTTTTTT	CASSELLGSNEKLFF
TRBJ1-5	few	TRBD1	TRBV5-5	TGTGCCAGCAGCCGGGACAGGGGGGATCAGCCCCAGCATTTT	CASSRDRGDQPQHF
TRBJ1-1	many	-	TRBV12-3/TRBV12-4	TGTGCCAGCAGTTTCACGGGCTCCAAGAACACTGAAGCTTTCTTT	CASSFTGSKNTEAFF
TRBJ1-5	many	-	TRBV2	TGTGCCAGCAGTGGCGATCATCAGCCCCAGCATTTT	CASSGDHQPQHF